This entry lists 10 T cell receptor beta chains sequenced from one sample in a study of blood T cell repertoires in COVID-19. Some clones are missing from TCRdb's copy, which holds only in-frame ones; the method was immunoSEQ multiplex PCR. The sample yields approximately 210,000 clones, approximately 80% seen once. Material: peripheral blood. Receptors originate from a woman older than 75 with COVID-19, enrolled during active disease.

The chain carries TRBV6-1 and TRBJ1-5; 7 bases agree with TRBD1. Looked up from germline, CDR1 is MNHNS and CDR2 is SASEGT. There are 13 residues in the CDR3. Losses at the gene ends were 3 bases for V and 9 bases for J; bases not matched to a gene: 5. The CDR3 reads CASSDAQGTPQHF. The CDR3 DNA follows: TGTGCCAGCAGTGATGCACAGGGGACGCCCCAGCATTTT.

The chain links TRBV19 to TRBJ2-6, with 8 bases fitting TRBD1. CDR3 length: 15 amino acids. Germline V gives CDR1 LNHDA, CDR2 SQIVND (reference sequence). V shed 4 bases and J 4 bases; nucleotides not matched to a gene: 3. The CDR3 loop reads CASSNRGSGANVLTF. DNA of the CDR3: TGTGCCAGTAGTAACAGGGGGTCCGGGGCCAACGTCCTGACTTTC.

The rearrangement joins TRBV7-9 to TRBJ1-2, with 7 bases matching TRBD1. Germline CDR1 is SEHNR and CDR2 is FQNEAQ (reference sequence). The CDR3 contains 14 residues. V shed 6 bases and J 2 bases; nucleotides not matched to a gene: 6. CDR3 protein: CASRPQGRNYGYTF. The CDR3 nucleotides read TGTGCCAGCAGGCCACAGGGGCGCAACTATGGCTACACCTTC.

CDR3 coding DNA: TGTGCCAGCAGTCAGGGACAGGGGGCGTACAATGAGCAGTTCTTC. Its translation: CASSQGQGAYNEQFF. The V gene is TRBV6-5, the J gene TRBJ2-1; 12 nucleotides line up with TRBD1. The CDR3 is made up of 15 amino acids. The V segment lost 5 bases and the J segment 4 bases; nucleotides outside the gene matches: 3. Per the germline V gene, CDR1 is MNHEY and CDR2 is SVGAGI.

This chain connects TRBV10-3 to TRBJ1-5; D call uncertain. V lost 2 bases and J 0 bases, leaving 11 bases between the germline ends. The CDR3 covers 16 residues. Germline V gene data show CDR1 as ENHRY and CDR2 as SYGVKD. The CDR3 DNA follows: TGTGCCATCAGTGAGGGGTCAGGTAATAGCAATCAGCCCCAGCATTTT. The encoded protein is CAISEGSGNSNQPQHF.

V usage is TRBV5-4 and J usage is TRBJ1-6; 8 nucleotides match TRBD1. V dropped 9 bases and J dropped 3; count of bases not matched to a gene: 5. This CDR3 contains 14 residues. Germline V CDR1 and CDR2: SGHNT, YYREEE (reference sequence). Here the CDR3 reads CATKTGGYNSPLHF. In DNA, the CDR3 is TGTGCCACAAAAACAGGGGGCTATAATTCACCCCTCCACTTT.

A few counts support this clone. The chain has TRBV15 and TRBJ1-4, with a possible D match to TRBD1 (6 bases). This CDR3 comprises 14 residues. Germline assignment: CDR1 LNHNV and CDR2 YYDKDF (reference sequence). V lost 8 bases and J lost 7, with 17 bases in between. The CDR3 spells CATLTRGGREKLFF. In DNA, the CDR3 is TGTGCCACCCTAACCCGGGGGGGGCGTGAAAAACTGTTTTTT.

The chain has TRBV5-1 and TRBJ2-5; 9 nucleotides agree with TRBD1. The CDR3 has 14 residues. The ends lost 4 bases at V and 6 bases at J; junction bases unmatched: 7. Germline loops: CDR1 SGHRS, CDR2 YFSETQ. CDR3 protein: CASSPQGAGKTQYF. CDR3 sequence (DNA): TGCGCCAGCAGCCCACAGGGGGCTGGAAAGACCCAGTACTTC.

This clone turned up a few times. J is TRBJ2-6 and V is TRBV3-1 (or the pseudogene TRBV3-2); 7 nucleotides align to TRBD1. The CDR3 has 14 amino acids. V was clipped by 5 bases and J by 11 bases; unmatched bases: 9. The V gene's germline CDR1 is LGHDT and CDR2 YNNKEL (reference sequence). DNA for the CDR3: TGTGCCAGCAGCGGCCTAGACAGGGTCGACGTCCTGACTTTC. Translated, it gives CASSGLDRVDVLTF.

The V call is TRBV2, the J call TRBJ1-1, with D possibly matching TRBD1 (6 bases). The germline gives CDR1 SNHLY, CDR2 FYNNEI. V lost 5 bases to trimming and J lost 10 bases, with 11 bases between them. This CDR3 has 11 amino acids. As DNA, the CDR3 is TGTGCCAGCAGTAACGGGGGGGCAGCTTTCTTT. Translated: CASSNGGAAFF.